The clone carrying this TCR beta chain came up a few times. This specimen belongs to a study of blood T cell repertoires in COVID-19. Study as a whole: PBMCs, B-cell-depleted T cells, or T cells were the source of the cDNA or gDNA that made up the material.

Germline CDR1 and CDR2: SGHTA and FQGNSA. The CDR3 runs to 14 residues. V lost 5 bases, J lost 0 bases, and 10 bases lay in between. The table came from immunoSEQ multiplex PCR; TCRdb's copy has only in-frame clones and leaves some out. The sample has roughly 240,000 clones, around 88% seen once. Input material: PBMCs or T cells enriched from blood (not recorded which). The TCR was taken from a woman aged 45-59 years who had recovered from COVID-19. The J gene is TRBJ1-1, the V gene TRBV7-2; D perhaps matches TRBD1 (5 bases). The CDR3 loop reads CASSTKTVNTEAFF. CDR3 in DNA: TGTGCCAGCAGCACCAAGACAGTGAACACTGAAGCTTTCTTT.